This T cell receptor beta chain was recovered during a study of blood T cell repertoires in COVID-19 (dated by TCRdb to between 2020 and 2021). For the wider study: Collaborator samples came from the United States, Italy and Spain and covered acute and convalescent phases of COVID-19. The prospective study material was composed of cDNA or gDNA derived from T cells, B-cell-depleted T cells, or PBMCs. Subjects who had been exposed to COVID-19, were actively infected with it, or had recovered from it provided the deeply sampled blood TCRbeta repertoires that made up the dataset. The repertoires were released in a freely available public database meant as a resource for research on the immune response to SARS-CoV-2. The samples were drawn from the first 160 participants of the ongoing ImmuneRACE study and from 1,200 or so subjects provided by 6 global collaborators. A de-identified subject ID, COVID-19 status, age in years and sex were almost always included in the sample metadata. Where HLA class I and class II types were available, the types were taken from metadata supplied by the sample provider, not from assay-based typing.

Of note for this clone: Its antigen is still unknown. Base qualities are missing; no much larger clone stands one base away.

TCRbeta CDR3 regions were amplified from genomic DNA using the immunoSEQ Assay, a bias-controlled multiplex PCR. The original pipeline was this. The number of nucleated cells in each sample was estimated from the amplification of reference gene primers within the assay. To quantify the absolute abundance of each unique TCRbeta CDR3 rearrangement, sequence reads were collapsed and filtered. Productive Simpson clonality was computed per sample as the square root of Simpson's diversity index over productive rearrangements. What TCRdb holds here is the immuneACCESS table cut down to in-frame rearrangements. Part of the clones is not present; checked against another copy, under half of the missing clones reflect an unresolved V gene, and the others are unexplained. V and J calls and clone size follow that table, whereas D and trimming were derived from the DNA. This sample gives roughly 250,000 clones in total; about 91% of them show up just once. The ten largest clones add up to approximately 2.6% of the sample.

Here is what the overall study found, with its caveats: The amount of clinical and demographic metadata varied by source and participant and was provided uncurated.

One collaborating source in Seattle enrolled patients during active infection and followed them longitudinally through the course of disease. Collaborating institutions collected whole blood in K2EDTA tubes following their own protocols. For TCRbeta analysis, collaborators shipped samples in one of three forms: frozen whole blood, isolated PBMCs, or DNA extracted from either of those sample types. The germline V gene gives CDR1 as MDHEN and CDR2 as SYDVKM. Including cysteine and phenylalanine, the CDR3 has 13 amino acids. Only the CDR3 portion is preserved as DNA: 39 bases, with reading frame beginning at the first base. Trimming takes 6 bases from V and 5 bases from J, and the germline ends sit 13 bases apart.

Input material: peripheral blood. This TCR was sampled from a person aged 18 to 30 with COVID-19, enrolled during active disease. The receptor chain draws on TRBV28 and TRBJ1-2; possibly the D gene is TRBD1, per 5 matching bases. The nucleotides are TGTGCCAGCAGCCCCTTCCAGGGATATGGCTACACCTTC. The encoded protein is CASSPFQGYGYTF.